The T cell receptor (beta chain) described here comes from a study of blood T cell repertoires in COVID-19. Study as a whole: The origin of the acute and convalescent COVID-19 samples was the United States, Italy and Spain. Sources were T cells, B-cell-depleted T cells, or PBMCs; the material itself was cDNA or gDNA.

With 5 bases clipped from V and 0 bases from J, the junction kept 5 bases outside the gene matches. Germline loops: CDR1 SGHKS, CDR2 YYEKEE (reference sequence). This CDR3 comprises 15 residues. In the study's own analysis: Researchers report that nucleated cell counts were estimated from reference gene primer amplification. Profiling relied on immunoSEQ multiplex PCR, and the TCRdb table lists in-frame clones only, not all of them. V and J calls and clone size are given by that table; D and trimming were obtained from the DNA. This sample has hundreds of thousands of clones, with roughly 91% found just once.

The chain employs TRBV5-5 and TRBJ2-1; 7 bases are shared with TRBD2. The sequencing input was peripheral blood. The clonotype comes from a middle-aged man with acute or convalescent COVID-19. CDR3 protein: CASRVGGTSYNEQFF. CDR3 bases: TGTGCCAGCAGGGTCGGGGGGACCTCCTACAATGAGCAGTTCTTC.